Below, 18 T cell receptor beta chains from the same sample are listed, as sequenced in a study of T cells in Graves' hyperthyroidism and ophthalmopathy. Amplification yielded TCR beta CDR3 regions, with RNA transcripts as the source. The HTBI primer set was used in a first-round RT-PCR of the TCR CDR3. Each CDR3 protein gets one entry after TCRdb re-called the multiplex PCR reads with MiXCR. The table includes approximately 270,000 distinct CDR3 sequences, about 15% detected once. Sequenced material: blood. These receptors came from a middle-aged woman with Graves' hyperthyroidism that later progressed to Graves' ophthalmopathy.

This clonotype occurred a few times. This sequence may be a read error, since a much larger clone differs from it by one base. This chain joins TRBV10-3 and TRBJ1-4; no reliable D call. In germline, CDR1 is ENHRY, CDR2 SYGVKD. This CDR3 region has 14 residues. The CDR3 DNA is TGTGCCATCAGTAGGGAAGCAGCTAATGAAAAACTGTATTTT. This encodes CAISREAANEKLYF.

In its sample, this clonotype was seen many times. V and J are TRBV2 and TRBJ2-3; tentative D call: TRBD1 (5 bases). Germline values: CDR1 SNHLY, CDR2 FYNNEI. The CDR3 is made up of 17 amino acids. V was shortened by 6 bases and J by 0 bases, with 19 bases between the two germline ends. In nucleotides, the CDR3 is TGTGCCAGCAGGCCCCAAGACAGCTCACATAGCACAGATACGCAGTATTTT. As protein: CASRPQDSSHSTDTQYF.

This clonotype came up many times. V is TRBV27 and J is TRBJ1-2; 7 positions match TRBD1. Germline lookup yields CDR1 MNHEY and CDR2 SMNVEV (reference sequence). Trimming at V came to 3 bases and at J to 7 bases, leaving 8 bases not matched to a gene. CDR3 length: 14 residues. CDR3 residues: CASSFTGVESGYTF. The CDR3 DNA follows: TGTGCCAGCAGTTTTACAGGGGTCGAGTCTGGCTACACCTTC.

This clonotype appeared many times. The rearrangement uses TRBV15 and TRBJ1-5, with TRBD1 identical over 10 bases. Germline lookup yields CDR1 LNHNV and CDR2 YYDKDF (reference sequence). The CDR3 totals 21 residues. V lost 4 bases, J lost 0 bases, and 18 bases stayed unmatched. The CDR3: CATSTRLLGTGVPYSNQPQHF. CDR3 in DNA: TGTGCCACCAGCACAAGATTACTTGGGACAGGGGTCCCTTATAGCAATCAGCCCCAGCATTTT.

Regarding this clonotype: The junction differs from germline at one of its ends, possibly a read error. The V and J genes are TRBV11-2 and TRBJ2-7; a weak D match, TRBD2 (5 bases). CDR3 length: 15 residues. Looked up from germline, CDR1 is SGHAT and CDR2 is FQNNGV. The CDR3 region has the DNA TGTGCCAGCAGCCCTTCTCTGGGGAGTGCCTACGAGCACTACTTC. Translated, it gives CASSPSLGSAYEHYF. The full variable domain, rest sourced from reference TRBV11-2 and TRBJ2-7, is EAGVAQSPRYKIIEKRQSVAFWCNPISGHATLYWYQQILGQGPKLLIQFQNNGVVDDSQLPKDRFSAERLKGVDSTLKIQPAKLEDSAVYLCASSPSLGSAYEHYFGPGTRLTVT.

This clonotype was seen a handful of times. The chain is built from TRBV10-3 and TRBJ2-2, with D perhaps matching TRBD1 or TRBD2 (5 bases each). Looked up from germline, CDR1 is ENHRY and CDR2 is SYGVKD. This CDR3 contains 16 residues. Trimming pared 2 bases from V and 6 bases from J, leaving 16 bases between. In nucleotides, the CDR3 is TGTGCCATCAGTGAGCCGTCCCGGGACGTTTCCGGGGAGCTGTTTTTT. Translation: CAISEPSRDVSGELFF.

This clonotype has a count of ten or more. The rearrangement uses TRBV6-1 and TRBJ2-3; D may match TRBD1 or TRBD2 (6 bases each). Germline values: CDR1 MNHNS, CDR2 SASEGT. The CDR3 spans 14 residues. V lost 6 bases to trimming and J lost 3 bases, with 13 bases between them. CDR3 amino acids: CASSFTGRTDTQYF. The CDR3 DNA follows: TGTGCCAGCAGCTTCACAGGGAGGACAGATACGCAGTATTTT.

This clonotype was counted only a few times. This chain connects TRBV28 to TRBJ1-3; 8 bases align to TRBD1. Trimming removed 11 bases from V and 2 bases from J; junction bases left unmatched: 11. The length of the CDR3 is 15 residues. Germline CDR1 MDHEN, CDR2 SYDVKM. This CDR3 reads CAGKERQGPGNTIYF. The CDR3 nucleotides are TGTGCCGGCAAGGAAAGACAGGGGCCTGGAAACACCATATATTTT. The full variable domain, its missing parts supplied by reference TRBV28 and TRBJ1-3, is DVKVTQSSRYLVKRTGEKVFLECVQDMDHENMFWYRQDPGLGLRLIYFSYDVKMKEKGDIPEGYSVSREKKERFSLILESASTNQTSMYLCAGKERQGPGNTIYFGEGSWLTVV.

The chain joins TRBV20-1 to TRBJ1-2, with D maybe TRBD1 (6 bases). This CDR3 is 12 amino acids long. Trimming left V 5 bases short and J 3 bases short, with 10 bases between. In germline, CDR1 is DFQATT, CDR2 SNEGSKA (reference sequence). The CDR3: CSAPPGDYGYTF. CDR3 DNA sequence: TGCAGTGCTCCTCCAGGGGACTATGGCTACACCTTC.

This clonotype was picked up many times. The chain employs TRBV18 and TRBJ2-5; D not certain. Trimming pared 4 bases from V and 1 base from J, leaving 7 bases between. This CDR3 contains 13 residues. From germline, CDR1 is KGHSH and CDR2 LQKENI. This CDR3 is CASSLALQETQYF. CDR3 sequence (DNA): TGTGCCAGCTCACTTGCACTCCAAGAGACCCAGTACTTC.

This clonotype was seen at least ten times. The rearrangement links TRBV10-3 to TRBJ1-1; D is unclear. CDR1 and CDR2 (germline): ENHRY, SYGVKD. Trimming stripped 0 bases from V and 9 bases from J, with 26 bases between. The CDR3 is 18 amino acids. DNA of the CDR3: TGTGCCATCAGTGAGTCCCGGTTCGGAGAGAGGGCCCTAAAGAAAGCTTTCTTT. Translating gives CAISESRFGERALKKAFF.

Many counts were recorded for this clonotype. The J gene is TRBJ2-2, the V gene TRBV10-3, with D maybe TRBD2 (6 bases). CDR1 is ENHRY and CDR2 is SYGVKD in the germline V gene. With 4 bases removed from V and 1 base from J, the gap between germline ends came to 13 bases. CDR3 length equals 16 residues. CDR3 residues: CAISGEAGGNTGELFF. In DNA form, the CDR3 reads TGTGCCATCAGTGGGGAGGCTGGAGGGAACACCGGGGAGCTGTTTTTT.

This clonotype was counted only a few times. The chain couples TRBV7-2 to TRBJ2-1; D is possibly TRBD2 (5 bases). CDR1 is SGHTA, CDR2 FQGNSA, per germline. V lost 6 bases and J 0 bases, leaving 12 bases between the germline ends. This CDR3 is built from 15 residues. CDR3 sequence: CASRRLASSYNEQFF. DNA of the CDR3: TGTGCCAGCAGACGATTAGCGAGCTCCTACAATGAGCAGTTCTTC.

At least ten counts were recorded for this clonotype. CDR3 in DNA: TGTGCCAGCGGGGTGGACAGGGGGTCAGGTACGCAGTATTTT. This sequence encodes CASGVDRGSGTQYF. The gene calls are TRBV2 and TRBJ2-3, with 10 bases matching TRBD1. CDR3 size: 14 residues. V dropped 8 bases and J dropped 8; count of bases not matched to a gene: 10. In germline, CDR1 is SNHLY, CDR2 FYNNEI.

The table lists this clonotype with many counts. The V call is TRBV12-3 or TRBV12-4, the J call TRBJ2-5; the match to TRBD2 covers 7 bases. The V gene end was trimmed by 8 bases and the J gene end by 5 bases; junction bases not matched to a gene: 5. The CDR3 has 12 residues. The CDR3 region has the DNA TGTGCCAGCCGCGGGGGAGATGAGACCCAGTACTTC. Its translation: CASRGGDETQYF.

This clonotype was found many times. The chain joins TRBV20-1 to TRBJ2-7, with a tentative D call TRBD1 (5 bases). The length of the CDR3 is 12 residues. Trimming pared 4 bases from V and 2 bases from J, leaving 9 bases between. The germline V gene encodes CDR1 DFQATT and CDR2 SNEGSKA (reference sequence). The CDR3 DNA reads as TGCAGTGCTAACAGGCCCCCCTACGAGCAGTACTTC. Translated: CSANRPPYEQYF.

The J gene is TRBJ2-6, the V gene TRBV7-2; D possibly corresponds to TRBD1 (5 bases). The CDR3 has 16 amino acids. The V gene lost 5 bases and the J gene lost 4 bases, with 15 bases spanning the gap. Germline V gives CDR1 SGHTA, CDR2 FQGNSA. The CDR3 DNA reads TGTGCCAGCAGCCCAGCGACAGTGGTCGGGGCCAACGTCCTGACTTTC. Protein product: CASSPATVVGANVLTF. The whole variable domain, remainder taken from reference TRBV7-2 and TRBJ2-6, is GAGVSQSPSNKVTEKGKDVELRCDPISGHTALYWYRQSLGQGLEFLIYFQGNSAPDKSGLPSDRFSAERTGGSVSTLTIQRTQQEDSAVYLCASSPATVVGANVLTFGAGSRLTVL.

The gene calls are TRBV12-5 and TRBJ1-1; 7 bases fit TRBD1. The ends lost 5 bases at V and 4 bases at J; junction bases unmatched: 4. The CDR3 sequence is 13 residues long. Per the germline V gene, CDR1 is LGHNT and CDR2 is FRNRAP. This CDR3 is CASGPTGLTEAFF. The DNA for the CDR3 is TGTGCTAGTGGTCCGACAGGGCTCACTGAAGCTTTCTTT.